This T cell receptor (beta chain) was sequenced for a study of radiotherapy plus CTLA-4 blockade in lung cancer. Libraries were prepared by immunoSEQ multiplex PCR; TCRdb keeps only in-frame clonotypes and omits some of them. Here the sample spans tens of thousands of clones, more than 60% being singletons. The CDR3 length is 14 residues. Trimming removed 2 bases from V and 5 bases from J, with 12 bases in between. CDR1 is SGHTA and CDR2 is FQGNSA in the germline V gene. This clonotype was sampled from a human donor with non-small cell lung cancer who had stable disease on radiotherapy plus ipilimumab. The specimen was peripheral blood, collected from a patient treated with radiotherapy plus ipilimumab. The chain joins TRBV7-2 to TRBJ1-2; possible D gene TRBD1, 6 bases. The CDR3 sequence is CASSLNREVYGYTF. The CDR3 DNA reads TGTGCCAGCAGCTTAAACAGGGAGGTTTATGGCTACACCTTC.